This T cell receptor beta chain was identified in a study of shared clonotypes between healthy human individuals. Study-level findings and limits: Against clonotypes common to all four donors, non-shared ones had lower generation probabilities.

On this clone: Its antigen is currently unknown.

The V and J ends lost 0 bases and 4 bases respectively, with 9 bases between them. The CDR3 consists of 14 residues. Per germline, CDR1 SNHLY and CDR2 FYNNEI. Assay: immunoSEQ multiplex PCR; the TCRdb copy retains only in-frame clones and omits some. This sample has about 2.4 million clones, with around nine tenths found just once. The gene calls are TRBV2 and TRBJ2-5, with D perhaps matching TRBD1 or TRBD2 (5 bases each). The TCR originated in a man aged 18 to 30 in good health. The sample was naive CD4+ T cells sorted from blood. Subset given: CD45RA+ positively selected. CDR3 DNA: TGTGCCAGCAGTGAAGCGGGGGTTCTAGAGACCCAGTACTTC. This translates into CASSEAGVLETQYF.